This T cell receptor beta chain is from a study of shared clonotypes between healthy human individuals. About the study: Each donor's CD4 naive and CD4 memory cells filled three plates apiece, CD8 naive two, and CD8 memory one. Whole-study findings and limits: Clonotype sharing among donors was expected to depend on sequencing depth.

This clone came up many times. What it binds is not known. The same CDR3 arises from other DNA sequences in this sample as well. This CDR3 is 13 amino acids long. The germline V gene encodes CDR1 SSHAT and CDR2 FNYEAQ (reference sequence). The V segment lost 5 bases and the J segment 5 bases; nucleotides outside the gene matches: 5. The data were produced by immunoSEQ multiplex PCR, yet TCRdb's version contains in-frame clones alone and is incomplete. The sample records 600,000 to 800,000 clones, about two thirds being singletons. This chain links TRBV7-7 with TRBJ2-7; TRBD1 agrees at 8 bases. The sequence came from a woman under 40 in good health. Sequencing was performed on memory CD4+ T cells sorted from blood. Stated subset: CD45RA-negative fraction. The CDR3 DNA reads as TGTGCCAGCAGCCTGGACAGGGAGCACGAGCAGTACTTC. It codes for CASSLDREHEQYF.